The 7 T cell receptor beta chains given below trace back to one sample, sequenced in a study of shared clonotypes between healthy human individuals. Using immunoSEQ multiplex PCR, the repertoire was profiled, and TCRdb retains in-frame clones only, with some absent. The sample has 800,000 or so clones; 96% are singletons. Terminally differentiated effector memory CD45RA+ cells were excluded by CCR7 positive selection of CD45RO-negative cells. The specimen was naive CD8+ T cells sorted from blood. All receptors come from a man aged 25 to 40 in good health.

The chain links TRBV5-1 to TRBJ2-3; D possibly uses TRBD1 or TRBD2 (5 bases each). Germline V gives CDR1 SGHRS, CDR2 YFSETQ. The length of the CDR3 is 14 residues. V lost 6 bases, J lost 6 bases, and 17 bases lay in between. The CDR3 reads CASTGTDWRDTQYF. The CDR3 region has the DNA TGCGCCAGCACCGGGACGGATTGGAGGGATACGCAGTATTTT.

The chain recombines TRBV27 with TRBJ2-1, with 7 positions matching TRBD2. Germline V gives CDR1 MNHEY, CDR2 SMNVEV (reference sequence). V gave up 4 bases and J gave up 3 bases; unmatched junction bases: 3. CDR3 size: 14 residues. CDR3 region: CASSSAGDYNEQFF. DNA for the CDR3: TGTGCCAGCAGTTCGGCGGGGGACTACAATGAGCAGTTCTTC.

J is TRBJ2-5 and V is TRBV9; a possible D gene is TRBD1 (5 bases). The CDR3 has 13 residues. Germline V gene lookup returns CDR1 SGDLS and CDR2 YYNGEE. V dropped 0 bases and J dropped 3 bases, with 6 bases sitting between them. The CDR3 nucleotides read TGTGCCAGCAGCGTAGAAGGGGAAGAGACCCAGTACTTC. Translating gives CASSVEGEETQYF.

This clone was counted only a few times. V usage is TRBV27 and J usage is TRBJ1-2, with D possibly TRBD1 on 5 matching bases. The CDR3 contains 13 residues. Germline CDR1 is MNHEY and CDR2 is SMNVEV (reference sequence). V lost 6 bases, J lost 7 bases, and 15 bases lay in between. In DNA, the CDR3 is TGTGCCAGCAGCGACGGGGGGAGGGGTGGCTACACCTTC. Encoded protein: CASSDGGRGGYTF.

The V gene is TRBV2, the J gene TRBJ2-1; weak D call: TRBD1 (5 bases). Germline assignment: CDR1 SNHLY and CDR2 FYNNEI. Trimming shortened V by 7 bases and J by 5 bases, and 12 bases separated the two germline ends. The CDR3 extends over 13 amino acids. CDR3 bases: TGTGCCAGCATGGGGCTAGGGAACAATGAGCAGTTCTTC. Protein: CASMGLGNNEQFF.

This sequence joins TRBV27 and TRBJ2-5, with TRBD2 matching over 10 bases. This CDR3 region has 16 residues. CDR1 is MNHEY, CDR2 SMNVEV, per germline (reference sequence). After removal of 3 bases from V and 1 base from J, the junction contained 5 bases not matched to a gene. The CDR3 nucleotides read TGTGCCAGCAGTTTGATGGCTAGCGGGAGCCAAGAGACCCAGTACTTC. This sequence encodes CASSLMASGSQETQYF.

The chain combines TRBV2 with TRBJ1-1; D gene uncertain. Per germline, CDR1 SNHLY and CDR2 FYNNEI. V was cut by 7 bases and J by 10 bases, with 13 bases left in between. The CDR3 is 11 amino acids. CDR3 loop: CASKGASGAFF. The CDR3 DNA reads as TGTGCCAGCAAGGGAGCGAGTGGAGCTTTCTTT.